This T cell receptor (beta chain) was captured by sequencing in a study of shared clonotypes between healthy human individuals. Sequenced by immunoSEQ multiplex PCR; TCRdb stores in-frame clones only, minus some. The data show approximately 1.5 million clones, 98% to 99% seen once. V lost 6 bases to trimming and J lost 3 bases, with 12 bases between them. The CDR3 contains 14 residues. Germline-derived CDR1 and CDR2 are MNHEY and SVGAGI. Sequenced input: naive CD4+ T cells sorted from blood. Stated subset: CD45RA+ positively selected. This TCR came from a man aged 30-40 years in good health. The chain uses TRBV6-5 and TRBJ1-5; D possibly corresponds to TRBD1 (5 bases). CDR3 bases: TGTGCCAGCAGGCCTGGGGGAGCCAATCAGCCCCAGCATTTT. It yields the protein CASRPGGANQPQHF.